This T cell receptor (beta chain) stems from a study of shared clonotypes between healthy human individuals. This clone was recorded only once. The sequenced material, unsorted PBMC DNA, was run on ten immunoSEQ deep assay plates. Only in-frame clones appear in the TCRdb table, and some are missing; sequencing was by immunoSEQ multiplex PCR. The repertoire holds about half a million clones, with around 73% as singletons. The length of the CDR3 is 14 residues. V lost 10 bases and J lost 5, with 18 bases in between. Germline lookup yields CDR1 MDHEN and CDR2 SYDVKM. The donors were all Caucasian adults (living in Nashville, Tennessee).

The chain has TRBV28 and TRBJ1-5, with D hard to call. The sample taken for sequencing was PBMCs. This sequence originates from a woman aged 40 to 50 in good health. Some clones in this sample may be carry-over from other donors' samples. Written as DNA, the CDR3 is TGTGCCACCCTCACCCCCTGGGCAGATCAGCCCCAGCATTTT. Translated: CATLTPWADQPQHF.